The entry that follows covers one TCR beta chain sequence. This entry belongs to a study of CD8 T cells in Susac syndrome. It was with random hexamers that 0.5 to 1 ug RNA was reverse transcribed. Across 54 Vbeta and 13 Jbeta, immunoSEQ multiplex PCR amplified TCR beta CDR3. TCRdb recomputed calls from the immunoSEQ multiplex PCR reads with MiXCR, one row per CDR3 protein. The sample has roughly 200,000 distinct CDR3 sequences, 95% seen once. The T cells that were sequenced for TCR beta were CD8+ and CD4+ cells from blood. Treatment-naive patients with stable or active relapsing-remitting disease were the multiple sclerosis controls. Negative magnetic isolation gave CD8+ and CD4+ cells; FACS enriched CD8+ TEMRA. The receptor's source is a human donor with multiple sclerosis. The sequencing input was CD8+ T cells from PBMCs.

The CDR3 DNA is TGCAGTGCTAGAGATCTCCTAGCGGGGGATTACGAGCAGTACTTC. Its translation is CSARDLLAGDYEQYF. This chain connects TRBV20-1 to TRBJ2-7; the match to TRBD2 covers 10 bases. This CDR3 has 15 amino acids. V was pared by 0 bases and J by 4 bases, with 6 bases of the junction left unmatched. Germline CDR1 and CDR2: DFQATT and SNEGSKA (reference sequence).